A selection of T cell receptor beta chains follows, all from one sample in a study of blood T cell dynamics during melanoma immunotherapy. Some clones are missing from TCRdb's copy, which holds only in-frame ones; the method was immunoSEQ multiplex PCR. Of about 7,000 clones listed, roughly 86% were seen once; the top ten hold roughly 15%. Here the sequenced sample was blood, taken from a patient treated with checkpoint blockade. These receptors were taken from a human donor with melanoma. Each CDR3 is given with its conserved first and last residue. The D gene is left open where the match is weak. Clone size, where shown, is once, few, many, or a class for clones that have expanded.

J gene	CDR3 length	V gene	clone size	D gene	CDR3 protein	CDR3 DNA
TRBJ2-2	18	TRBV30	.	.	CAWRRNTLPPIYTGELFF	TGTGCCTGGAGGAGGAATACCCTGCCGCCTATTTACACCGGGGAGCTGTTTTTT
TRBJ2-3	14	TRBV5-1	.	.	CASSPDSSTDTQYF	TGCGCCAGCAGCCCGGACAGTTCCACAGATACGCAGTATTTT
TRBJ1-2	16	TRBV7-9	.	.	CASSPLQSSLNYGYTF	TGTGCCAGCAGCCCCCTACAGAGTAGCCTTAACTATGGCTACACCTTC
TRBJ1-5	14	TRBV5-4	few	TRBD1	CASSLQGSGQPQHF	TGTGCCAGCAGTCTACAGGGGAGTGGGCAGCCCCAGCATTTT
TRBJ1-3	16	TRBV9	.	.	CASSTGSDSAGNTIYF	TGTGCCAGCAGCACAGGGTCCGATTCGGCTGGAAACACCATATATTTT
TRBJ2-3	19	TRBV28	.	TRBD2	CASSLELGTSGGNPDTQYF	TGTGCCAGCAGTTTAGAACTAGGGACTAGCGGGGGCAACCCAGATACGCAGTATTTT
TRBJ1-1	15	TRBV6-5	.	.	CASSLDIPVNTEAFF	TGTGCCAGCAGCCTAGACATTCCAGTGAACACTGAAGCTTTCTTT
TRBJ1-1	11	TRBV28	.	TRBD1	CASSSDRGAFF	TGTGCCAGCAGTTCGGACAGGGGGGCTTTCTTT
TRBJ1-4	15	TRBV19	.	.	CASSQDRSTNEKLFF	TGTGCCAGTAGTCAAGACAGATCAACTAATGAAAAACTGTTTTTT
TRBJ1-2	13	TRBV19	few	TRBD1	CASSRGTGYGYTF	TGTGCCAGTAGCCGCGGGACAGGGTATGGCTACACCTTC
TRBJ1-1	11	TRBV7-9	.	.	CASSFNLEAFF	TGTGCCAGCAGCTTTAACTTAGAAGCTTTCTTT
TRBJ2-1	15	TRBV27	.	TRBD1	CASSLSTQGAGEQFF	TGTGCCAGCAGTTTATCGACACAGGGGGCAGGGGAGCAGTTCTTC
TRBJ1-1	13	TRBV11-1	.	.	CASSLELGGEAFF	TGTGCCAGCAGCTTAGAATTAGGCGGAGAAGCTTTCTTT
TRBJ2-7	11	TRBV29-1	few	.	CSVEIGTEQYF	TGCAGCGTTGAAATAGGGACTGAGCAGTACTTC
TRBJ2-1	14	TRBV4-1	.	TRBD2	CASRLPGLDNEQFF	TGCGCCAGCAGACTGCCGGGACTAGACAATGAGCAGTTCTTC
TRBJ2-1	18	TRBV5-4	.	TRBD2	CASSSNTGLAGGQDEQFF	TGTGCCAGCAGCAGCAATACCGGACTAGCGGGGGGGCAGGATGAGCAGTTCTTC
TRBJ2-6	17	TRBV1	.	.	CTSRAKGLCSRANVLTF	TGCACCAGCAGGGCAAAAGGTTTGTGCAGTCGGGCCAACGTCCTGACTTTC
TRBJ2-3	15	TRBV10-3	.	TRBD1	CAISGGHRGPDTQYF	TGTGCCATCAGTGGAGGTCACAGGGGACCGGATACGCAGTATTTT
TRBJ2-7	16	TRBV30	.	TRBD2	CAWRSPGLVVPYEQYF	TGTGCCTGGCGATCTCCGGGACTAGTCGTCCCCTACGAGCAGTACTTC
TRBJ2-3	16	TRBV7-9	.	.	CASSPASAVSTDTQYF	TGTGCCAGCAGCCCCGCGTCGGCGGTAAGCACAGATACGCAGTATTTT
TRBJ2-1	16	TRBV5-4	.	TRBD2	CASSSGGTRSYNEQFF	TGTGCCAGCAGCTCCGGGGGGACTCGCTCCTACAATGAGCAGTTCTTC
TRBJ1-5	20	TRBV21-1	.	.	CASSKVPPGQGRGSNQPQHF	TGTGCCAGCAGCAAAGTTCCCCCGGGACAGGGGAGGGGAAGCAATCAGCCCCAGCATTTT
TRBJ2-4	14	TRBV2	.	.	CASSEDWDKNIQYF	TGTGCCAGCAGTGAAGATTGGGACAAAAACATTCAGTACTTC
TRBJ2-7	14	TRBV14	few	.	CASSSAGGGYEQYF	TGTGCCAGCAGCTCCGCCGGGGGTGGTTACGAGCAGTACTTC
TRBJ2-5	15	TRBV5-4	.	TRBD1	CASSSPGTAGETQYF	TGTGCCAGCAGCTCCCCCGGGACAGCAGGAGAGACCCAGTACTTC
TRBJ2-3	13	TRBV2	.	.	CASSQDSTDTQYF	TGTGCCAGCAGTCAAGACAGCACAGATACGCAGTATTTT
TRBJ2-7	14	TRBV7-9	.	.	CASSLVVNFYEQYF	TGTGCCAGCAGCTTAGTGGTAAACTTCTACGAGCAGTACTTC
TRBJ2-7	14	TRBV6-1	.	TRBD1	CASSEPGQGYEQYF	TGTGCCAGCAGTGAGCCGGGACAGGGCTACGAGCAGTACTTC
TRBJ1-1	12	TRBV28	.	TRBD1	CASSPQQGRAFF	TGTGCCAGCAGCCCCCAACAGGGGAGGGCTTTCTTT
TRBJ1-5	14	TRBV6-5	.	.	CASGGSYSNQPQHF	TGTGCCAGCGGGGGGTCGTATAGCAATCAGCCCCAGCATTTT
TRBJ2-2	14	TRBV15	.	.	CATSRDRGTGELFF	TGTGCCACCAGCAGAGATAGAGGGACCGGGGAGCTGTTTTTT
TRBJ1-5	15	TRBV6-1	.	TRBD1	CASSEAGGAGQPQHF	TGTGCCAGCAGTGAAGCAGGGGGCGCGGGTCAGCCCCAGCATTTT
TRBJ2-1	14	TRBV14	.	.	CASSPWAGYNEQFF	TGTGCCAGCAGCCCTTGGGCGGGATACAATGAGCAGTTCTTC
TRBJ2-7	15	TRBV28	.	TRBD1	CASSTKGDRGLEQYF	TGTGCCAGCAGTACTAAAGGTGACAGGGGGCTCGAGCAGTACTTC
TRBJ1-1	15	TRBV9	.	.	CASSVGGFLNTEAFF	TGTGCCAGCAGCGTAGGGGGTTTCTTGAACACTGAAGCTTTCTTT
TRBJ2-5	14	TRBV15	.	TRBD2	CATSRGLAGETQYF	TGTGCCACCAGCAGGGGACTAGCGGGGGAGACCCAGTACTTC